This is a list of T cell receptor beta chains from one sample in a study of T cells in Graves' hyperthyroidism and ophthalmopathy. TCRdb recomputed calls from the multiplex PCR reads with MiXCR, one row per CDR3 protein. The sample carries 200,000 to 250,000 distinct CDR3 sequences, about 15% recorded once. Sequences were obtained from blood. The origin of the receptors is a man in his fifties or sixties with Graves' hyperthyroidism. CDR3s include the opening cysteine and the closing phenylalanine or tryptophan. Each record gives: V gene, J gene, clone size, D gene, CDR3 protein, CDR3 DNA. A D gene is named only where the DNA matches it firmly. The size of a clone is reported for some rows only, either as once, few or many, or as a class for expanded clones.

TRBV5-4,TRBJ2-3,NA,TRBD2,CASSLAGAGTDTQYF,TGTGCCAGCAGCTTAGCGGGAGCCGGGACAGATACGCAGTATTTT
TRBV11-2,TRBJ2-7,few,NA,CASSFWGAGASYEQYF,TGTGCCAGCAGCTTTTGGGGGGCAGGGGCCTCCTACGAGCAGTACTTC
TRBV11-1,TRBJ1-1,many,NA,CASSPDRAYTEAFF,TGTGCCAGCAGCCCCGACAGAGCTTACACTGAAGCTTTCTTT
TRBV3-1,TRBJ2-7,many,NA,CASSHTPSYEQYF,TGTGCCAGCAGCCACACACCTTCCTACGAGCAGTACTTC
TRBV7-2,TRBJ2-7,NA,NA,CASSLVGSNADEQYF,TGTGCCAGCAGCTTAGTTGGCTCAAACGCGGACGAGCAGTACTTC
TRBV6-1,TRBJ1-5,NA,TRBD1,CATRTGNNQPQHF,TGTGCCACCAGGACAGGGAACAATCAGCCCCAGCATTTT
TRBV7-3,TRBJ2-3,NA,TRBD2,CASSPPSGSGGTQYF,TGTGCCAGCAGCCCACCTAGCGGGAGCGGGGGTACGCAGTATTTT
TRBV5-8,TRBJ2-7,NA,NA,CASSPQGAYEQYF,TGTGCCAGCAGCCCGCAGGGTGCGTACGAGCAGTACTTC
TRBV12-3/TRBV12-4,TRBJ2-7,many,TRBD1,CASRPGGREQYF,TGTGCCAGCCGCCCAGGGGGTAGGGAGCAGTACTTC
TRBV30,TRBJ1-5,many,NA,CAWSGRGNQPQHF,TGTGCCTGGAGTGGACGGGGCAATCAGCCCCAGCATTTT
TRBV6-2/TRBV6-3,TRBJ2-7,many,TRBD2,CASSYSSRQREGREQYF,TGTGCCAGCAGTTACTCGAGTCGGCAGCGGGAGGGCCGCGAGCAGTACTTC
TRBV2,TRBJ2-5,many,NA,CASNPPGRETQYF,TGTGCCAGCAACCCGCCGGGCCGGGAGACCCAGTACTTC
TRBV6-1,TRBJ1-2,many,NA,CASAGTAGGYTF,TGTGCCAGCGCCGGAACGGCGGGTGGCTACACCTTC
TRBV5-1,TRBJ2-3,few,TRBD2,CASSLGLSGKTDTQYF,TGCGCCAGCAGCTTGGGCCTTAGCGGGAAAACAGATACGCAGTATTTT
TRBV20-1,TRBJ2-5,NA,NA,CSARVRGHQETQYF,TGCAGTGCTAGAGTGCGGGGCCACCAAGAGACCCAGTACTTC
TRBV30,TRBJ2-5,NA,NA,CAWRSFYKTAQETQYF,TGTGCCTGGAGGTCCTTTTATAAGACGGCACAAGAGACCCAGTACTTC
TRBV20-1,TRBJ2-5,many,TRBD2,CSANGLAGGMKTQYF,TGCAGTGCTAACGGACTAGCGGGAGGGATGAAGACCCAGTACTTC
TRBV3-1,TRBJ2-6,few,NA,CASSQDIASGGANVLTF,TGTGCCAGCAGCCAAGATATAGCTAGTGGTGGGGCCAACGTCCTGACTTTC
TRBV12-3/TRBV12-4,TRBJ1-1,many,NA,CASSFSYDTEAFF,TGTGCCAGCAGTTTTTCGTATGACACTGAAGCTTTCTTT
TRBV5-6,TRBJ1-5,few,NA,CASSLFREFQHF,TGTGCCAGCAGTTTATTTAGGGAATTCCAGCATTTT
TRBV3-1,TRBJ2-3,many,NA,CASSQARGSSTDTQYF,TGTGCCAGCAGCCAAGCCAGAGGATCGAGTACAGATACGCAGTATTTT
TRBV5-4,TRBJ2-3,NA,NA,CASSGGLSMADTQYF,TGTGCCAGCAGCGGGGGACTGTCGATGGCAGATACGCAGTATTTT
TRBV28,TRBJ2-7,few,TRBD1,CASREDRDGTHEQYF,TGTGCCAGCAGAGAGGACAGGGATGGGACCCACGAGCAGTACTTC
TRBV5-1,TRBJ1-6,few,NA,CASSLVGLSPLHF,TGCGCCAGCAGCTTGGTAGGCCTTTCACCCCTCCACTTT
TRBV19,TRBJ2-1,NA,TRBD2,CASSAAGTSGYNEQFF,TGTGCCAGTAGTGCCGCCGGGACTAGCGGGTACAATGAGCAGTTCTTC
TRBV12-5,TRBJ2-5,NA,TRBD2,CASGLGQGLQETQYF,TGTGCTAGTGGTTTGGGGCAGGGACTACAAGAGACCCAGTACTTC
TRBV4-2,TRBJ2-7,few,NA,CASSQEASSSYEQYF,TGTGCCAGCAGCCAAGAGGCCAGCAGCTCCTACGAGCAGTACTTC
TRBV28,TRBJ2-3,many,TRBD2,CASSSPGLGTDTQYF,TGTGCCAGCAGTTCACCGGGACTAGGCACAGATACGCAGTATTTT
TRBV27,TRBJ2-2,few,TRBD1,CASRLGTQGSGELFF,TGTGCCAGCAGGTTAGGGACACAGGGGTCCGGGGAGCTGTTTTTT
TRBV10-3,TRBJ2-5,many,TRBD2,CAISDRGGTQYF,TGTGCCATCAGTGACCGGGGGGGGACCCAGTACTTC
TRBV11-3,TRBJ2-1,many,NA,CASGNARDEQFF,TGTGCCAGCGGTAACGCTCGGGATGAGCAGTTCTTC
TRBV11-2,TRBJ1-2,NA,TRBD1,CASSGDRGSGYTF,TGTGCCAGCAGCGGAGACAGGGGAAGTGGCTACACCTTC
TRBV6-2/TRBV6-3,TRBJ2-1,NA,TRBD2,CASSLSRASGRNYNEQFF,TGTGCCAGCAGTCTCTCCCGGGCTAGCGGGAGGAATTACAATGAGCAGTTCTTC
TRBV18,TRBJ2-1,many,TRBD1,CASSPRDRGRGEQFF,TGTGCCAGCTCACCACGGGACAGGGGGCGCGGTGAGCAGTTCTTC
TRBV28,TRBJ2-5,many,NA,CASSFMGHDQETQYF,TGTGCCAGCAGTTTTATGGGTCACGACCAAGAGACCCAGTACTTC
TRBV12-3/TRBV12-4,TRBJ2-5,many,NA,CASSLARPETQYF,TGTGCCAGCAGTTTAGCGCGACCGGAGACCCAGTACTTC
TRBV30,TRBJ2-3,NA,NA,CAWSPDSPPVQYF,TGTGCCTGGAGTCCTGACTCGCCCCCGGTGCAGTATTTT
TRBV7-2,TRBJ2-2,NA,NA,CASSSGRDTGELFF,TGTGCCAGCAGCTCGGGGCGGGACACCGGGGAGCTGTTTTTT
TRBV9,TRBJ1-1,few,TRBD1,CASSVAPGGTEAFF,TGTGCCAGCAGCGTGGCCCCAGGGGGGACTGAAGCTTTCTTT
TRBV20-1,TRBJ2-1,many,TRBD2,CSARDVGLAGINEQFF,TGCAGTGCTAGAGATGTCGGGCTAGCGGGGATCAATGAGCAGTTCTTC
TRBV11-2,TRBJ2-5,once,TRBD2,CASSFTSGRGLETQYF,TGTGCCAGCAGCTTTACTAGCGGGAGGGGATTGGAGACCCAGTACTTC
TRBV20-1,TRBJ2-7,NA,TRBD2,CSAGTSASCEQYF,TGCAGTGCTGGGACTAGCGCATCCTGCGAGCAGTACTTC
TRBV5-1,TRBJ2-5,NA,TRBD2,CASSLLPAGGEETQYF,TGCGCCAGCAGCTTGTTGCCAGCGGGAGGGGAGGAGACCCAGTACTTC
TRBV5-6,TRBJ2-2,NA,NA,CASSFRHGELFF,TGTGCCAGCAGCTTCCGCCACGGGGAGCTGTTTTTT
TRBV24-1,TRBJ1-1,many,NA,CATSEAGQNTEAFF,TGTGCCACCAGTGAGGCCGGACAGAACACTGAAGCTTTCTTT
TRBV6-5,TRBJ2-1,many,TRBD2,CASSYASGSFREGNEQFF,TGTGCCAGCAGTTACGCTAGCGGGAGTTTCCGCGAAGGGAATGAGCAGTTCTTC
TRBV9,TRBJ2-2,NA,TRBD2,CASSVTSGYTGELFF,TGTGCCAGCAGCGTCACTAGCGGATACACCGGGGAGCTGTTTTTT
TRBV10-3,TRBJ1-2,many,NA,CAISDFDGYTF,TGTGCCATCAGTGACTTTGATGGCTACACCTTC
TRBV7-3,TRBJ2-1,many,NA,CASSSGLGMNEQFF,TGTGCCAGCAGCAGCGGACTGGGGATGAATGAGCAGTTCTTC
TRBV5-1,TRBJ1-2,NA,NA,CASSLDPRHYGYTF,TGCGCCAGCAGCTTGGATCCAAGGCACTATGGCTACACCTTC
TRBV6-2/TRBV6-3,TRBJ2-3,many,NA,CASSYAGDTQYF,TGTGCCAGCAGTTACGCAGGGGACACGCAGTATTTT
TRBV30,TRBJ2-1,NA,TRBD2,CAWDSGTSRFF,TGTGCCTGGGACTCCGGGACTAGTCGGTTCTTC
TRBV3-1,TRBJ2-1,many,TRBD2,CASSQRSSGRVNEQFF,TGTGCCAGCAGCCAAAGGTCTAGCGGGAGAGTAAATGAGCAGTTCTTC
TRBV6-1,TRBJ1-1,many,NA,CASSETDDTEAFF,TGTGCCAGCAGTGAAACTGACGACACTGAAGCTTTCTTT
TRBV14,TRBJ2-7,NA,TRBD1,CASSQRQGTYEQYF,TGTGCCAGCAGCCAACGACAGGGGACCTACGAGCAGTACTTC
TRBV7-3,TRBJ2-1,many,TRBD2,CASSLTIAGTGFGEQFF,TGTGCCAGCAGCTTAACTATAGCGGGGACGGGTTTTGGTGAGCAGTTCTTC
TRBV5-1,TRBJ2-5,NA,TRBD1,CASKRRGQPQETQYF,TGCGCCAGTAAAAGAAGGGGACAGCCACAAGAGACCCAGTACTTC
TRBV9,TRBJ2-5,few,NA,CASSVAPLQETQYF,TGTGCCAGCAGCGTAGCCCCGCTCCAAGAGACCCAGTACTTC
TRBV20-1,TRBJ2-7,many,NA,CSAPPGYGGYEQYF,TGCAGTGCTCCGCCGGGGTATGGGGGATACGAGCAGTACTTC
TRBV7-9,TRBJ2-2,NA,NA,CASSMDRMLFF,TGTGCCAGCAGCATGGACCGGATGCTGTTTTTT